One and the same sample provided the 32 T cell receptor beta chains below, sequenced in a study of human T cells and chemical hapten exposure. Time point of the sample: pre-sensitization, week 0. Treatment noted: therapeutic diphenylcyclopropenone sensitization with weekly scalp DPC. TCRdb redid the calling of the RACE reads with MiXCR, one entry per CDR3 protein. The sample shows approximately 180,000 distinct CDR3 sequences, approximately 31% of them seen only once. The sequenced sample was whole blood, obtained in connection with sensitization to the hapten diphenylcyclopropenone (DPC). Receptor source: a woman aged 25 to 39 with alopecia areata. Some clones in this sample may be carry-over from other donors' samples.

In its sample, this clonotype was seen a few times. V gene TRBV7-2 combines with J gene TRBJ2-1, with D perhaps TRBD2 (6 bases). The CDR3 runs 16 residues. Germline CDR1 and CDR2: SGHTA and FQGNSA. V was shortened by 5 bases and J by 8 bases, with 22 bases between the two germline ends. The CDR3 protein is CASSPVPLAVADEQFF. The CDR3, as DNA: TGTGCCAGCAGCCCAGTCCCACTAGCAGTAGCAGATGAGCAGTTCTTC.

This clonotype was found a few times. For the CDR3, the DNA is TGTGCCAGCAGCAAAGCAGACAGGGAACCCACTGAAGCTTTCTTT. The encoded protein is CASSKADREPTEAFF. This rearrangement joins TRBV21-1 to TRBJ1-1; TRBD1 was called by the table and not checked on the DNA. TRBV21-1 counts as a pseudogene. CDR3 length: 15 residues.

The chain combines TRBV29-1 with TRBJ2-5, with 9 bases matching TRBD2. The ends lost 5 bases at V and 1 base at J; junction bases unmatched: 5. The germline V gene has CDR1 SQVTM and CDR2 ANQGSEA. There are 14 residues in the CDR3. The CDR3 bases are TGCAGCGTTTTAGCGGGGGTCACCCAAGAGACCCAGTACTTC. Translating it yields CSVLAGVTQETQYF.

The chain joins TRBV29-1 to TRBJ1-2, with 8 bases fitting TRBD1. The germline V gene has CDR1 SQVTM and CDR2 ANQGSEA. The CDR3 contains 13 residues. Losses at the gene ends were 4 bases for V and 1 base for J; bases not matched to a gene: 2. The CDR3 DNA reads TGCAGCGTTGGGGACAGGCTTAACTATGGCTACACCTTC. This encodes CSVGDRLNYGYTF.

This chain connects TRBV5-1 to TRBJ1-1; no reliable D call. The ends were cut back, 6 bases at V and 5 bases at J, with 11 bases in the middle. The CDR3 extends over 12 amino acids. The V gene's germline CDR1 is SGHRS and CDR2 YFSETQ. The DNA of the CDR3 is TGCGCCAGCAACGCGGATAGGACTGAAGCTTTCTTT. Its protein product is CASNADRTEAFF.

This clonotype was counted only a few times. This chain joins TRBV11-2 and TRBJ2-3; possible D gene TRBD1, 5 bases. CDR3 length: 13 amino acids. Looked up from germline, CDR1 is SGHAT and CDR2 is FQNNGV. V was trimmed by 6 bases and J by 6 bases, leaving 13 bases between them. The CDR3 region is CASSQTGPDTQYF. The CDR3 DNA reads as TGTGCCAGCAGTCAAACAGGTCCTGATACGCAGTATTTT.

This clonotype was seen only a few times. J is TRBJ1-2 and V is TRBV5-1; D is possibly TRBD1 (6 bases). V shed 5 bases and J shed 4 bases, with 21 bases lying between them. CDR1 and CDR2 (germline): SGHRS, YFSETQ. This CDR3 comprises 16 residues. The CDR3 sequence is CASRRETRTATYGYTF. The CDR3 DNA is TGCGCCAGCAGACGCGAGACTAGGACAGCCACCTATGGCTACACCTTC.

The chain combines TRBV24-1 with TRBJ2-2; D may be TRBD2 (6 bases). Germline CDR1 KGHDR, CDR2 SFDVKD. CDR3 length equals 16 residues. V gave up 3 bases and J gave up 3 bases, with 13 bases separating them. The CDR3 nucleotides read TGTGCCACCAGTGATCCGACCCGGGAGTACACCGGGGAGCTGTTTTTT. It encodes CATSDPTREYTGELFF.

This chain uses TRBV10-2 with TRBJ1-2; possible D gene TRBD1, 5 bases. Germline CDR1 WSHSY, CDR2 SAAADI. The CDR3 extends over 14 amino acids. V lost 6 bases and J 4 bases, leaving 15 bases between the germline ends. CDR3 sequence (DNA): TGCGCCAGCAGGCCGAGACAGACAACCTATGGCTACACCTTC. This translates into CASRPRQTTYGYTF.

V usage is TRBV28 and J usage is TRBJ2-1; D is perhaps TRBD1 or TRBD2 (5 bases each). Germline assignment: CDR1 MDHEN and CDR2 SYDVKM. The germline V and J ends were trimmed by 7 bases and 13 bases, with 14 bases remaining between them. This CDR3 has 11 amino acids. The DNA for the CDR3 is TGTGCCAGCACCATAGGGGACCAACAGTTCTTC. Protein sequence: CASTIGDQQFF.

In this sample, this clonotype turned up many times. This chain links TRBV20-1 with TRBJ1-5; D may be TRBD1 (6 bases). CDR3 length equals 13 residues. The ends were cut back, 3 bases at V and 7 bases at J, with 13 bases in the middle. Germline assignment: CDR1 DFQATT and CDR2 SNEGSKA (reference sequence). The CDR3 sequence is CSASIGGRQPQHF. The CDR3 DNA sequence: TGCAGTGCTAGTATCGGGGGGCGCCAGCCCCAGCATTTT.

DNA of the CDR3: TGTGCCAGCAGATTAGGGAACACCGGGGAGCTGTTTTTT. Protein product: CASRLGNTGELFF. The chain is built from TRBV2 and TRBJ2-2; D is ambiguous. V lost 6 bases and J 1 base, leaving 6 bases between the germline ends. This CDR3 is 13 amino acids long. Germline CDR1 is SNHLY and CDR2 is FYNNEI.

This chain joins TRBV10-3 and TRBJ2-7; the D is unclear. Trimming shortened V by 6 bases and J by 2 bases, and 17 bases separated the two germline ends. This CDR3 is 15 amino acids long. Germline values: CDR1 ENHRY, CDR2 SYGVKD. CDR3 in DNA: TGTGCCATCAGCCCTTTTGACGCGGCAACCTACGAGCAGTACTTC. This gives the protein CAISPFDAATYEQYF.

In its sample, this clonotype was seen a few times. This chain connects TRBV18 to TRBJ2-1; no firm D call. The length of the CDR3 is 15 residues. Germline assignment: CDR1 KGHSH and CDR2 LQKENI. Trimming removed 2 bases at V and 11 bases at J, with 19 bases between. The CDR3 region is CASSPSTAETSKQFF. The CDR3 nucleotides are TGTGCCAGCTCACCATCCACAGCTGAAACCTCCAAGCAGTTCTTC.

In this sample, this clonotype turned up a few times. The V gene is TRBV30, the J gene TRBJ2-1; D is ambiguous. V lost 3 bases and J lost 6, with 6 bases in between. The CDR3 spans 11 residues. Germline-derived CDR1 and CDR2 are GTSNPN and SVGIG (reference sequence). The CDR3 region is CAWRAFNEQFF. For the CDR3, the DNA is TGTGCCTGGAGGGCCTTCAATGAGCAGTTCTTC.

This chain uses TRBV11-2 with TRBJ2-2, with D maybe TRBD1 (6 bases). Trimming pared 4 bases from V and 3 bases from J, leaving 12 bases between. Germline V gene data show CDR1 as SGHAT and CDR2 as FQNNGV. The CDR3 runs 15 residues. CDR3 residues: CASSSSWGHTGELFF. The CDR3 DNA reads TGTGCCAGCAGCTCGAGCTGGGGGCACACCGGGGAGCTGTTTTTT.

The DNA for the CDR3 is TGTGCCAGCAGCTTAAGGACAGGGAGGAGAGAGACCCAGTACTTC. Residues: CASSLRTGRRETQYF. The genes are TRBV5-6 and TRBJ2-5, with 8 bases matching TRBD1. Germline trimming cut 2 bases from V and 4 bases from J; bases unmatched to any gene: 7. The length of the CDR3 is 15 residues. CDR1 SGHDT and CDR2 YYEEEE come from the germline V gene.

This clonotype turned up a few times. V usage is TRBV21-1 and J usage is TRBJ1-5; the DNA was not compared with TRBD1, the D call given in the table. TRBV21-1 is listed as a pseudogene. The CDR3 consists of 14 residues. In DNA form, the CDR3 reads TGTGCCAGCAGCAAGAGGGACAGCAATCAGCCCCAGCATTTT. Translated, it gives CASSKRDSNQPQHF.

This clonotype was seen a handful of times. The chain is built from TRBV7-2 and TRBJ2-1, with TRBD2 matching 7 bases. CDR1 and CDR2 (germline): SGHTA, FQGNSA. J gave up 5 bases and V 1 base, and 5 bases lay outside the gene matches. The CDR3 spans 15 residues. The CDR3 DNA is TGTGCCAGCAGCTTAGTAGCGGGTAGAAACAATGAGCAGTTCTTC. Its translation: CASSLVAGRNNEQFF.

Only a few counts were recorded for this clonotype. The chain is built from TRBV6-1 and TRBJ1-4; D ambiguous. V was clipped by 2 bases and J by 6 bases, with 16 bases between them. The germline V gene encodes CDR1 MNHNS and CDR2 SASEGT. This CDR3 is 16 amino acids long. Written as DNA, the CDR3 is TGTGCCAGCAGTGAACCTGGGTGGCGGATGGATGAAAAACTGTTTTTT. This gives the protein CASSEPGWRMDEKLFF.

This chain uses TRBV20-1 with TRBJ2-3; D is perhaps TRBD1 or TRBD2 (5 bases each). V gave up 5 bases and J gave up 3 bases, with 9 bases separating them. Germline-derived CDR1 and CDR2 are DFQATT and SNEGSKA (reference sequence). The CDR3 contains 12 residues. The CDR3 DNA is TGCAGTGCTCCGGGACCAACAGATACGCAGTATTTT. Protein product: CSAPGPTDTQYF.

The CDR3 bases are TGTGCCAGCTCACCACCTGGGCGGCAGGGACGGAACGAGCAGTACTTC. It specifies CASSPPGRQGRNEQYF. The rearrangement uses TRBV18 and TRBJ2-7, with D perhaps matching TRBD1 or TRBD2 (5 bases each). CDR3 size: 16 residues. V lost 0 bases and J lost 5, with 17 bases in between. Per germline, CDR1 KGHSH and CDR2 LQKENI.

V and J are TRBV28 and TRBJ1-1; 7 nucleotides match TRBD1. V shed 7 bases, J shed 3 bases, and the junction held 11 bases outside the gene matches. Germline V gene sequence: CDR1 MDHEN, CDR2 SYDVKM. This CDR3 is 15 amino acids long. The CDR3 DNA follows: TGTGCCAGCACCCCCAATGGCAGGGGGTACACTGAAGCTTTCTTT. Amino acid sequence: CASTPNGRGYTEAFF.

This rearrangement joins TRBV10-3 to TRBJ2-2, with 7 bases aligning to TRBD1. The CDR3 covers 15 residues. CDR1 is ENHRY and CDR2 is SYGVKD in the germline V gene. The trim removed 3 bases at V and 0 bases at J, leaving 1 base unmatched. Written as DNA, the CDR3 is TGTGCCATCAGTGACAGGGGGACGAACACCGGGGAGCTGTTTTTT. Encoded protein: CAISDRGTNTGELFF.

This clonotype was seen a few times. The gene calls are TRBV2 and TRBJ2-2; D possibly corresponds to TRBD1 (5 bases). The CDR3 runs to 12 residues. From germline, CDR1 is SNHLY and CDR2 FYNNEI. Trimming cost V 2 bases and J 7 bases, with 5 bases left between them. This chain's CDR3 is CASSERGGELFF. Here the CDR3 DNA reads TGTGCCAGCAGTGAAAGGGGCGGGGAGCTGTTTTTT.

This rearrangement joins TRBV11-2 to TRBJ2-3; perhaps TRBD1 as D (6 bases). Germline CDR1 SGHAT, CDR2 FQNNGV. The ends were cut back, 8 bases at V and 5 bases at J, with 17 bases in the middle. CDR3 length: 14 residues. The CDR3 DNA reads as TGTGCCAGCCTCGGGACACCGCCCGGAGATACGCAGTATTTT. Protein product: CASLGTPPGDTQYF.

Ten or more counts support this clonotype. The rearrangement uses TRBV28 and TRBJ1-5; D is unresolved. CDR1 MDHEN and CDR2 SYDVKM come from the germline V gene. This CDR3 comprises 14 residues. V dropped 6 bases and J dropped 0 bases, with 9 bases sitting between them. The CDR3 region is CASSPLNSNQPQHF. CDR3 sequence (DNA): TGTGCCAGCAGCCCCCTCAATAGCAATCAGCCCCAGCATTTT.

In this sample, this clonotype turned up a few times. J is TRBJ2-3 and V is TRBV7-2; D possibly corresponds to TRBD2 (7 bases). This CDR3 is 18 amino acids long. The V end was cut by 2 bases, the J end by 2 bases, with 20 bases between. Germline V lookup: CDR1 SGHTA, CDR2 FQGNSA. The CDR3 region is CASSLRGRGGFTTDTQYF. CDR3 in DNA: TGTGCCAGCAGCTTACGTGGTAGGGGGGGATTTACCACAGATACGCAGTATTTT.

This chain joins TRBV12-5 and TRBJ2-1, with TRBD2 matching 8 bases. CDR3 length: 13 amino acids. Germline V lookup: CDR1 LGHNT, CDR2 FRNRAP. V shed 6 bases, J shed 5 bases, and the junction held 3 bases outside the gene matches. The CDR3 reads CASGLLADNEQFF. CDR3 DNA sequence: TGTGCTAGTGGATTACTAGCGGACAATGAGCAGTTCTTC.

The chain links TRBV7-2 to TRBJ2-3, with 10 positions matching TRBD2. Germline values: CDR1 SGHTA, CDR2 FQGNSA. V was clipped by 2 bases and J by 1 base; unmatched bases: 18. The CDR3 spans 21 residues. CDR3 in DNA: TGTGCCAGCAGCTTAATCCCTAGACTAGCGGGCTCGATAGGGCGCACAGATACGCAGTATTTT. Residues: CASSLIPRLAGSIGRTDTQYF.

The chain combines TRBV18 with TRBJ2-7, with 7 bases identical to TRBD1. After removal of 0 bases from V and 3 bases from J, the junction contained 2 bases not matched to a gene. The CDR3 covers 14 residues. The V gene's germline CDR1 is KGHSH and CDR2 LQKENI. CDR3 protein: CASSPPGQIYEQYF. For the CDR3, the DNA is TGTGCCAGCTCACCACCGGGACAGATCTACGAGCAGTACTTC.

The CDR3 reads CASSLSLATDTQYF. The CDR3 nucleotides are TGCGCCAGCAGCTTGTCCCTAGCGACAGATACGCAGTATTTT. This chain links TRBV5-1 with TRBJ2-3, with D perhaps TRBD2 (6 bases). Trimming cost V 1 base and J 3 bases, with 9 bases left between them. The CDR3 contains 14 residues. The germline V gene has CDR1 SGHRS and CDR2 YFSETQ.